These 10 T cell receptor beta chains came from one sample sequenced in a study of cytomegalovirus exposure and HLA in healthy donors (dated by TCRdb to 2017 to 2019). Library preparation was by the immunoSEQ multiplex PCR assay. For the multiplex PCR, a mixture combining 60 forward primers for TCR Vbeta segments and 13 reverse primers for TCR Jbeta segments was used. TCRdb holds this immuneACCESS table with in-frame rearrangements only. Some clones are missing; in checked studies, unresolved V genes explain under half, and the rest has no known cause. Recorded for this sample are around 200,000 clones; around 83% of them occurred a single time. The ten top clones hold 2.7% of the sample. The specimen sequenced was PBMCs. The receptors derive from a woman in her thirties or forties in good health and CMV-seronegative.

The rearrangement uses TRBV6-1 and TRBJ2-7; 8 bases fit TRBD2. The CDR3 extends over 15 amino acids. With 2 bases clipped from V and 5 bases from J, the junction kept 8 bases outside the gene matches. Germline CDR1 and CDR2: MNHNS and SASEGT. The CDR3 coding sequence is TGTGCCAGCAGTGAACTCCTAGCGGGTGGCGACGAGCAGTACTTC. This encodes CASSELLAGGDEQYF.

Here the CDR3 DNA reads TGTGCCAGCAGTGATAGGGGGGGGCCCCAGCATTTT. Its translation: CASSDRGGPQHF. The chain couples TRBV6-5 to TRBJ1-5; tentatively, D is TRBD1 (6 bases). V shed 5 bases and J shed 9 bases, with 11 bases lying between them. From germline, CDR1 is MNHEY and CDR2 SVGAGI. The CDR3 contains 12 residues.

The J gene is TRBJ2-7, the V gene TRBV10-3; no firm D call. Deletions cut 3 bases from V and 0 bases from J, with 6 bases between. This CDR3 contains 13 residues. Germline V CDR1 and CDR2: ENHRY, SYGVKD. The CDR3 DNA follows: TGTGCCATCAGTGACGGCGGCTCCTACGAGCAGTACTTC. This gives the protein CAISDGGSYEQYF.

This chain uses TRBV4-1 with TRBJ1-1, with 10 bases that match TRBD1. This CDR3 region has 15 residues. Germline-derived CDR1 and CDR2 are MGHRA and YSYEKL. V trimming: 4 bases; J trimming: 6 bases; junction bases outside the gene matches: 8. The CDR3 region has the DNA TGCGCCAGCAGCCCCCAGACAGGGGGCCCATCTGAAGCTTTCTTT. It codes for CASSPQTGGPSEAFF.

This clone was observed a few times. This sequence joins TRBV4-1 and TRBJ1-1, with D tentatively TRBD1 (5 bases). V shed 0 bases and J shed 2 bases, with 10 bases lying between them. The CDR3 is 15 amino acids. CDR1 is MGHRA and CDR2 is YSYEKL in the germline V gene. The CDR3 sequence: CASSQEAGINTEAFF. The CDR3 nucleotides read TGCGCCAGCAGCCAAGAAGCAGGGATTAACACTGAAGCTTTCTTT.

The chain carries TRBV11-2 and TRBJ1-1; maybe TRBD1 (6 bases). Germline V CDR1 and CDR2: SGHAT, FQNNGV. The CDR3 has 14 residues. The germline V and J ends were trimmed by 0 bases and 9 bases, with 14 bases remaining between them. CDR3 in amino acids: CASSLDQLRGKAFF. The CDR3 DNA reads TGTGCCAGCAGCTTAGATCAGCTTAGGGGGAAAGCTTTCTTT.

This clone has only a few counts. CDR3 coding DNA: TGTGCCAGCAGCTTGGTCTCGTTAGACACCGGGGAGCTGTTTTTT. This encodes CASSLVSLDTGELFF. The chain recombines TRBV5-4 with TRBJ2-2; unclear D gene. CDR1 and CDR2 (germline): SGHNT, YYREEE (reference sequence). V gave up 0 bases and J gave up 3 bases, with 9 bases separating them. The CDR3 totals 15 residues.

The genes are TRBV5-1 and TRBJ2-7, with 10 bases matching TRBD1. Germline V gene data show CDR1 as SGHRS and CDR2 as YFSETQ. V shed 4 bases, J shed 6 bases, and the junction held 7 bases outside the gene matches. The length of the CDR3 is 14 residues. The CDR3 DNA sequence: TGCGCCAGCAGCCCAGGCGGGACAGGGGCCGAGCAGTACTTC. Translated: CASSPGGTGAEQYF.

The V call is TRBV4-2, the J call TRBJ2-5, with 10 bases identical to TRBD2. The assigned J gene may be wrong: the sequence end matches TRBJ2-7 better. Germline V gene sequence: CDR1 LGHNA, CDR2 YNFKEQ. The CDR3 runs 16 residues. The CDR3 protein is CASSQAGLAETYEQYF. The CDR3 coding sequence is TGTGCCAGCAGCCAGGCCGGACTAGCGGAAACCTACGAGCAGTACTTC.

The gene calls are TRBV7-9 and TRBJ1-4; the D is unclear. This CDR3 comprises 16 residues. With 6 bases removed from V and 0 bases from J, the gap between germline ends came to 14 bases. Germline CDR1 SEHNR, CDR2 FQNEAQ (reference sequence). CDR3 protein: CASSSTKRATNEKLFF. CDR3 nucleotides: TGTGCCAGCAGTTCAACGAAGAGAGCAACTAATGAAAAACTGTTTTTT. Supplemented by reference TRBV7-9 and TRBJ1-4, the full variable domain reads DTGVSQNPRHKITKRGQNVTFRCDPISEHNRLYWYRQTLGQGPEFLTYFQNEAQLEKSRLLSDRFSAERPKGSFSTLEIQRTEQGDSAMYLCASSSTKRATNEKLFFGSGTQLSVL.